Listed here are 14 T cell receptor beta chains from one sample, sequenced in a study of blood T cell repertoires in COVID-19. Method: immunoSEQ multiplex PCR; TCRdb's copy keeps in-frame clones and lacks some. The sample carries around 500,000 clones, approximately 85% recorded once. Sequencing used peripheral blood. These receptors came from a human donor in a cohort sampled during active COVID-19.

Of note for this clone: This sample includes further DNA sequences coding for the same CDR3. The chain links TRBV7-3 to TRBJ2-1; weak D call: TRBD2 (5 bases). The CDR3 is 16 residues long. From germline, CDR1 is SGHTA and CDR2 FQGTGA. V gave up 6 bases and J gave up 0 bases, with 15 bases separating them. The CDR3 region has the DNA TGTGCCAGCAGTCCCGGGGTTTGGAGCTCCTACAATGAGCAGTTCTTC. Its translation: CASSPGVWSSYNEQFF.

Of note for this clone: Without the conserved terminal phenylalanine or tryptophan, this CDR3 likely stems from a read error. The DNA is left out, because the CDR3 cannot be placed on it with certainty; the CDR3 is given as TCRdb lists it. CDR3 loop: CASSSFRDSPHWE. The chain combines TRBV6-5 with TRBJ1-1. A total of 13 residues make up the CDR3, ends included. Germline assignment: CDR1 MNHEY and CDR2 SVGAGI.

The V call is TRBV6-5, the J call TRBJ2-2, with 8 bases lining up with TRBD1. The germline CDR1 and CDR2 sequences are MNHEY and SVGAGI. The J segment lost 1 base and the V segment lost 6 bases, leaving 4 bases of the junction unmatched. This CDR3 has 15 amino acids. CDR3 sequence: CASRTGTGNTGELFF. Here the CDR3 DNA reads TGTGCCAGCAGAACCGGGACAGGGAACACCGGGGAGCTGTTTTTT.

This chain uses TRBV9 with TRBJ2-7; TRBD2 is a possible D gene (6 bases). V was shortened by 3 bases and J by 0 bases, with 13 bases between the two germline ends. Germline CDR1 and CDR2: SGDLS and YYNGEE. The CDR3 runs 15 residues. CDR3 loop: CASSARGGDSYEQYF. The CDR3 bases are TGTGCCAGCAGCGCGAGGGGCGGGGACTCCTACGAGCAGTACTTC.

The chain recombines TRBV5-1 with TRBJ2-6; possible D gene TRBD1, 6 bases. Germline CDR1 and CDR2: SGHRS and YFSETQ. There are 15 residues in the CDR3. With 0 bases removed from V and 2 bases from J, the gap between germline ends came to 6 bases. In DNA, the CDR3 is TGCGCCAGCAGCTTGGCAGGGGCTGGGGCCAACGTCCTGACTTTC. It is translated as CASSLAGAGANVLTF.

The J gene is TRBJ1-2, the V gene TRBV29-1; no firm D call. Trimming cost V 8 bases and J 8 bases, with 18 bases left between them. The germline CDR1 and CDR2 sequences are SQVTM and ANQGSEA. The CDR3 totals 12 residues. CDR3 DNA: TGCAGCACCTCGGGTGCGGGCCTAGGCTACACCTTC. It encodes CSTSGAGLGYTF.

The chain joins TRBV19 to TRBJ2-3; TRBD1 matches at 7 bases. CDR1 and CDR2 from the germline V gene are LNHDA and SQIVND (reference sequence). The length of the CDR3 is 18 residues. The J segment lost 0 bases and the V segment lost 1 base, leaving 10 bases of the junction unmatched. As DNA, the CDR3 is TGTGCCAGTAGTATAGGTCCTAGGGGGCGGCCTAGCACAGATACGCAGTATTTT. Translating it yields CASSIGPRGRPSTDTQYF.

The rearrangement joins TRBV9 to TRBJ2-7, with TRBD2 as a possible D gene (6 bases). This CDR3 has 17 residues. Trimming removed 1 base from V and 0 bases from J, with 17 bases in between. Per germline, CDR1 SGDLS and CDR2 YYNGEE. This chain's CDR3 is CASSVKATGLDSYEQYF. The DNA of the CDR3 is TGTGCCAGCAGCGTAAAAGCAACGGGACTTGACTCCTACGAGCAGTACTTC. The variable domain in full, completed from reference TRBV9 and TRBJ2-7, reads DSGVTQTPKHLITATGQRVTLRCSPRSGDLSVYWYQQSLDQGLQFLIQYYNGEERAKGNILERFSAQQFPDLHSELNLSSLELGDSALYFCASSVKATGLDSYEQYFGPGTRLTVT.

CDR3 protein: CASSAGGAPSTDTQYF. For the CDR3, the DNA is TGTGCCAGCAGCGCCGGGGGGGCGCCTAGCACAGATACGCAGTATTTT. This chain connects TRBV5-4 to TRBJ2-3, with 8 bases that match TRBD2. This CDR3 is 16 amino acids long. Germline CDR1 reads SGHNT; CDR2 reads YYREEE (reference sequence). With V trimmed by 4 bases and J by 0 bases, 7 bases remained unmatched.

This clone was counted a few times. V gene TRBV4-2 combines with J gene TRBJ1-2; D gene ambiguous. V was shortened by 1 base and J by 4 bases, with 16 bases between the two germline ends. The CDR3 runs 16 residues. Germline CDR1 LGHNA, CDR2 YNFKEQ. DNA for the CDR3: TGTGCCAGCAGCCAAGGGGCAATAGGGAGTGGCTATGGCTACACCTTC. This gives the protein CASSQGAIGSGYGYTF.

The chain combines TRBV5-1 with TRBJ2-3; TRBD1 aligns across 9 bases. Germline V CDR1 and CDR2: SGHRS, YFSETQ. The CDR3 is made up of 15 amino acids. V dropped 2 bases and J dropped 3; count of bases not matched to a gene: 4. The CDR3, as DNA: TGCGCCAGCAGCTTCCGGGACAGGGCAACAGATACGCAGTATTTT. Translating gives CASSFRDRATDTQYF.

The rearrangement uses TRBV6-1 and TRBJ2-7; D is unresolved. V shed 6 bases and J shed 2 bases, with 14 bases lying between them. The CDR3 length is 14 residues. Germline lookup yields CDR1 MNHNS and CDR2 SASEGT. The CDR3 sequence is CASRSVVGPYEQYF. DNA of the CDR3: TGTGCCAGCAGGTCGGTTGTGGGCCCCTACGAGCAGTACTTC.

V usage is TRBV9 and J usage is TRBJ1-2; D gene uncertain. The germline gives CDR1 SGDLS, CDR2 YYNGEE. V gave up 0 bases and J gave up 8 bases, with 11 bases separating them. The CDR3 is made up of 13 amino acids. Here the CDR3 DNA reads TGTGCCAGCAGCGTAGGACTGTCTCGGGGCTACACCTTC. It is translated as CASSVGLSRGYTF. Using reference TRBV9 and TRBJ1-2 for the parts outside the CDR3, the full variable domain is DSGVTQTPKHLITATGQRVTLRCSPRSGDLSVYWYQQSLDQGLQFLIQYYNGEERAKGNILERFSAQQFPDLHSELNLSSLELGDSALYFCASSVGLSRGYTFGSGTRLTVV.

The chain has TRBV15 and TRBJ1-5; no clear D gene. CDR3 length equals 13 residues. Germline loops: CDR1 LNHNV, CDR2 YYDKDF (reference sequence). V was trimmed by 5 bases and J by 3 bases, leaving 8 bases between them. The CDR3 sequence is CATSVRFNQPQHF. CDR3 sequence (DNA): TGTGCCACCAGCGTCAGGTTCAATCAGCCCCAGCATTTT. Together with reference TRBV15 and TRBJ1-5, the CDR3 gives the full variable domain: DAMVIQNPRYQVTQFGKPVTLSCSQTLNHNVMYWYQQKSSQAPKLLFHYYDKDFNNEADTPDNFQSRRPNTSFCFLDIRSPGLGDTAMYLCATSVRFNQPQHFGDGTRLSIL.